Listed below are T cell receptor beta chains from one sample, sequenced in a study of beta chain features in type 1 diabetes. Profiling relied on immunoSEQ multiplex PCR, and the TCRdb table lists in-frame clones only, not all of them. The table shows fewer than 900,000 clones, with 15% to 20% occurring only once. Source material: naive CD4+ T cells from blood. Receptor source: a young woman in good health. Both conserved end residues are part of each CDR3. A D gene is named only where the DNA matches it firmly. A row's size may be missing; if present it is once, few, many or a size class.

>.|TRBV19|TRBJ2-5|few
TGTGCCAGTAGGGGACACCTGGAAGAGACCCAGTACTTC
CASRGHLEETQYF
>.|TRBV6-6|TRBJ1-5|.
TGTGCCAGCAGTTACTGGGACACAAATCAGCCCCAGCATTTT
CASSYWDTNQPQHF
>.|TRBV4-3|TRBJ2-7|.
TGCGCCAGCAGCCAAGATCGCAGGCGCGAGCAGTACTTC
CASSQDRRREQYF
>.|TRBV2|TRBJ2-5|few
TGTGCCAGCAGTGATCGGCCAGGGGTGGAGACCCAGTACTTC
CASSDRPGVETQYF
>.|TRBV18|TRBJ2-1|.
TGTGCCAGCTCATCTCAGGGACTCTACGAGGATGAGCAGTTCTTC
CASSSQGLYEDEQFF
>.|TRBV4-3|TRBJ1-2|.
TGCGCCAGCAGCCAACCCACGTCAGGGGATGGCTACACCTTC
CASSQPTSGDGYTF
>TRBD2|TRBV14|TRBJ2-1|few
TGTGCCAGCAGTCTACTTCGGGGGGGAGGCCACTTTCGCAATGAGCAGTTCTTC
CASSLLRGGGHFRNEQFF
>TRBD1|TRBV19|TRBJ2-7|.
TGTGCCAGTTCGGACAGGGAACCGTTGGGCGAGCAGTACTTC
CASSDREPLGEQYF
>TRBD1|TRBV4-3|TRBJ1-2|few
TGCGCCAGCAGCCAAGATCCTCCTCGGACAGGGGGTATCGATGGCTACACCTTC
CASSQDPPRTGGIDGYTF
>.|TRBV9|TRBJ2-2|.
TGTGCCAGCAGCGTAAGGAACACCGGGGAGCTGTTTTTT
CASSVRNTGELFF
>TRBD2|TRBV28|TRBJ2-1|few
TGTGCCAGCAGTCCAGGGACTAGCCACAATGAGCAGTTCTTC
CASSPGTSHNEQFF
>.|TRBV15|TRBJ1-2|.
TGTGCCACCAGCAGAGATCGAGATATCGGGGGCTACACCTTC
CATSRDRDIGGYTF
>.|TRBV20-1|TRBJ1-1|few
TGCAGCGCGGGGCAAGACACTGAAGCTTTCTTT
CSAGQDTEAFF
>TRBD2|TRBV2|TRBJ2-1|few
TGTGCCAGCAGTGTGACTAGCGGGTCTGAGCAGTTCTTC
CASSVTSGSEQFF
>TRBD2|TRBV15|TRBJ2-1|.
TGTGCCACCAGCAGAGGTCTAGCGGACAATGAGCAGTTCTTC
CATSRGLADNEQFF
>.|TRBV5-1|TRBJ2-7|.
TGCGCCAGCAGCTTGGCCTTGACGGATTTCTCCTACGAGCAGTACTTC
CASSLALTDFSYEQYF
>.|TRBV19|TRBJ2-7|.
TGTGCCAGTAGTCCACGACTAGTTCCCTACGAGCAGTACTTC
CASSPRLVPYEQYF
>.|TRBV7-2|TRBJ2-3|.
TGTGCCAGCAGCCCAGATCGAGTAGCTGTAGGAGATACGCAGTATTTT
CASSPDRVAVGDTQYF